This entry concerns a single T cell receptor (beta chain). The sample comes from a study of lymphopenia after photon versus proton radiotherapy. The CDR3 has 17 amino acids. CDR1 and CDR2 from the germline V gene are LNHDA and SQIVND (reference sequence). Trimming took 4 bases from V and 1 from J; bases not matched to a gene: 8. Profiled with immunoSEQ multiplex PCR; TCRdb holds only in-frame clones, not every one. The table records more than 15,000 clones, 84% of them present only once. The source was peripheral blood, collected from a patient treated with photon-based radiotherapy. This TCR came from a woman aged 50 to 60 with pancreatic cancer. The V gene is TRBV19, the J gene TRBJ1-5; TRBD1 agrees at 9 bases. CDR3 coding DNA: TGTGCCAGTAGTACTGGGACAGGGATGATAAGCAATCAGCCCCAGCATTTT. Its protein product is CASSTGTGMISNQPQHF.